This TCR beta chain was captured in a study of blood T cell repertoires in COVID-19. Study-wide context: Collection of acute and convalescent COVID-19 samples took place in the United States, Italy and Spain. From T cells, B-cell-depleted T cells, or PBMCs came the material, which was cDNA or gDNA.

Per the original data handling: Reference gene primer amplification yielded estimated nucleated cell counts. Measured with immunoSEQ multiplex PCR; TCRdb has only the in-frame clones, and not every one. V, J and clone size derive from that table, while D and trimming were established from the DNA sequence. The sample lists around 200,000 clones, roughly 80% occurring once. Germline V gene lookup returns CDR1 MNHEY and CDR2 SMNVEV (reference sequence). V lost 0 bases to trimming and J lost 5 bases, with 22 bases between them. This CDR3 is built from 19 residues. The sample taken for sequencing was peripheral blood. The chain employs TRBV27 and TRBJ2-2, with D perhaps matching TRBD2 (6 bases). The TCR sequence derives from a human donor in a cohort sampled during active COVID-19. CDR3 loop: CASSLSPSLRGRYTGELFF. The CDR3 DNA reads TGTGCCAGCAGTTTATCCCCGTCCCTTCGGGGGAGGTATACCGGGGAGCTGTTTTTT.